This entry concerns a single TCR beta chain. The antigen remains undetermined. Generated by immunoSEQ multiplex PCR, the TCRdb table keeps only in-frame clones and is missing some. The sample lists roughly 160,000 clones; about 90% were seen once. This entry comes from a study of T cell responses to AZD1222 COVID-19 vaccine. Study at large: Second-dose intervals near 4 or 12 weeks were combined.

This CDR3 spans 13 amino acids. Looked up from germline, CDR1 is SGHVS and CDR2 is FNYEAQ. Notes on the study in general: Nearly half of the spike-specific TCRs reportedly recognize variant regions that carry no mutations.

The TCR originated in an adult in good health. This chain uses TRBV7-6 with TRBJ1-2, with D tentatively TRBD1 (5 bases). The material sequenced was peripheral blood, taken on day 0 of AZD1222 vaccination. In nucleotides, the CDR3 is TGTGTTGTAAAGGTCCCGACAGCCTATGGCTACACCTTC. This gives the protein CVVKVPTAYGYTF.